Listed here are 24 T cell receptor beta chains from one sample, sequenced in a study of PD-L1 blockade in urothelial cancer. Libraries were prepared by immunoSEQ multiplex PCR; TCRdb keeps only in-frame clonotypes and omits some of them. The sample records approximately 58,000 clones, over 75% being singletons. This sample comprised PBMCs, obtained around atezolizumab (anti-PD-L1) treatment. These receptors were obtained from a man aged 65 to 79 with urothelial cancer.

The chain couples TRBV12-5 to TRBJ2-3; the match to TRBD2 covers 9 bases. Trimming cost V 7 bases and J 5 bases; bases outside gene matches: 10. This CDR3 comprises 15 residues. CDR1 LGHNT and CDR2 FRNRAP come from the germline V gene. The CDR3 DNA reads TGTGCTAGTGCCCCGGTAGCGGGAGAGTTAGATACGCAGTATTTT. It yields the protein CASAPVAGELDTQYF.

The V and J genes are TRBV2 and TRBJ2-1; 11 bases line up with TRBD2. V lost 4 bases and J lost 4; bases outside the gene matches: 0. CDR3 length equals 14 residues. Germline CDR1 SNHLY, CDR2 FYNNEI. Here the CDR3 reads CASSGTSGYNEQFF. CDR3 sequence (DNA): TGTGCCAGCAGTGGGACTAGCGGGTACAATGAGCAGTTCTTC.

In this sample, this clone turned up once. The CDR3 sequence is CASSSGQGVIATDTQYF. DNA for the CDR3: TGTGCCAGCAGCTCGGGACAGGGTGTGATCGCGACAGATACGCAGTATTTT. The chain links TRBV11-2 to TRBJ2-3, with TRBD1 identical over 9 bases. The CDR3 runs to 17 residues. Germline trimming cut 4 bases from V and 3 bases from J; bases unmatched to any gene: 11. The germline V gene has CDR1 SGHAT and CDR2 FQNNGV.

The rearrangement joins TRBV7-8 to TRBJ1-1; 8 nucleotides line up with TRBD1. CDR3 length: 14 residues. The V gene end was trimmed by 8 bases and the J gene end by 4 bases; junction bases not matched to a gene: 9. In germline, CDR1 is SGHVS, CDR2 FQNEAQ. The CDR3 loop reads CASSRQGLSTEAFF. The CDR3 DNA reads as TGTGCCAGCTCCAGACAGGGGCTGAGCACTGAAGCTTTCTTT.

The gene calls are TRBV2 and TRBJ2-3; TRBD2 aligns across 12 bases. In germline, CDR1 is SNHLY, CDR2 FYNNEI. This CDR3 contains 18 residues. Losses at the gene ends were 6 bases for V and 1 base for J; bases not matched to a gene: 11. This CDR3 is CASSSGTSGSHGTDTQYF. CDR3 in DNA: TGTGCCAGCAGCAGCGGGACTAGCGGGTCGCACGGCACAGATACGCAGTATTTT. Full variable domain (remainder filled in from reference TRBV2 and TRBJ2-3): EPEVTQTPSHQVTQMGQEVILRCVPISNHLYFYWYRQILGQKVEFLVSFYNNEISEKSEIFDDQFSVERPDGSNFTLKIRSTKLEDSAMYFCASSSGTSGSHGTDTQYFGPGTRLTVL.

CDR3 bases: TGTGCCAGCTCAGAGGGACATAGCTCCTACAATGAGCAGTTCTTC. Protein product: CASSEGHSSYNEQFF. The chain carries TRBV18 and TRBJ2-1; D may be TRBD1 (6 bases). The CDR3 spans 15 residues. V lost 5 bases and J 0 bases, leaving 11 bases between the germline ends. Germline V gene data show CDR1 as KGHSH and CDR2 as LQKENI.

The V gene is TRBV30, the J gene TRBJ1-1; D remains unclear. The V end was cut by 0 bases, the J end by 4 bases, with 9 bases between. Germline CDR1 and CDR2: GTSNPN and SVGIG (reference sequence). This CDR3 spans 13 amino acids. Written as DNA, the CDR3 is TGTGCCTGGAGTGTAAGCGGGAGCACTGAAGCTTTCTTT. Protein: CAWSVSGSTEAFF.

The chain links TRBV30 to TRBJ2-3; 13 bases line up with TRBD2. The ends lost 3 bases at V and 6 bases at J; junction bases unmatched: 9. Germline lookup yields CDR1 GTSNPN and CDR2 SVGIG (reference sequence). This CDR3 has 16 residues. The CDR3 DNA sequence: TGTGCCTGGAGCCTGACTAGCGGGGGGACGCTGGATACGCAGTATTTT. This encodes CAWSLTSGGTLDTQYF. Complete variable domain (other parts from reference TRBV30 and TRBJ2-3): SQTIHQWPATLVQPVGSPLSLECTVEGTSNPNLYWYRQAAGRGLQLLFYSVGIGQISSEVPQNLSASRPQDRQFILSSKKLLLSDSGFYLCAWSLTSGGTLDTQYFGPGTRLTVL.

This clone was counted a few times. V usage is TRBV19 and J usage is TRBJ1-5; 10 positions agree with TRBD1. The CDR3 totals 16 residues. The V gene's germline CDR1 is LNHDA and CDR2 SQIVND (reference sequence). With V trimmed by 5 bases and J by 5 bases, 9 bases remained unmatched. Here the CDR3 reads CASSRPGQGRDQPQHF. Here the CDR3 DNA reads TGTGCCAGTAGTCGACCGGGACAGGGGAGGGATCAGCCCCAGCATTTT.

The chain couples TRBV2 to TRBJ2-2, with 15 bases identical to TRBD2. With V trimmed by 6 bases and J by 5 bases, 4 bases remained unmatched. This CDR3 has 16 residues. The germline V gene has CDR1 SNHLY and CDR2 FYNNEI. CDR3 bases: TGTGCCAGCAGAGGGACTAGCGGGAGGCAAACCGGGGAGCTGTTTTTT. Its translation: CASRGTSGRQTGELFF.

This rearrangement joins TRBV10-2 to TRBJ1-2; 11 nucleotides line up with TRBD1. This CDR3 contains 15 residues. With 2 bases clipped from V and 6 bases from J, the junction kept 5 bases outside the gene matches. Germline lookup yields CDR1 WSHSY and CDR2 SAAADI. CDR3 in amino acids: CASSEPGQGAHGYTF. CDR3 DNA: TGCGCCAGCAGTGAGCCCGGACAGGGGGCCCATGGCTACACCTTC.

The chain carries TRBV27 and TRBJ2-1, with TRBD1 as a possible D gene (5 bases). The germline gives CDR1 MNHEY, CDR2 SMNVEV (reference sequence). Trimming left V 3 bases short and J 7 bases short, with 10 bases between. The length of the CDR3 is 13 residues. CDR3: CASSLGPPNEQFF. In DNA, the CDR3 is TGTGCCAGCAGTTTGGGGCCGCCTAATGAGCAGTTCTTC.

This chain links TRBV19 with TRBJ2-5, with TRBD1 matching 7 bases. The length of the CDR3 is 14 residues. V gave up 5 bases and J gave up 4 bases; unmatched junction bases: 7. CDR1 LNHDA and CDR2 SQIVND come from the germline V gene (reference sequence). CDR3 in DNA: TGTGCCAGTAGTGACGACAGGGTGGGAGAGACCCAGTACTTC. Its protein product is CASSDDRVGETQYF. The variable domain in full, completed from reference TRBV19 and TRBJ2-5, reads DGGITQSPKYLFRKEGQNVTLSCEQNLNHDAMYWYRQDPGQGLRLIYYSQIVNDFQKGDIAEGYSVSREKKESFPLTVTSAQKNPTAFYLCASSDDRVGETQYFGPGTRLLVL.

The rearrangement links TRBV28 to TRBJ2-7; D not resolved. CDR3 size: 14 residues. Germline assignment: CDR1 MDHEN and CDR2 SYDVKM. The V and J ends lost 7 bases and 7 bases respectively, with 20 bases between them. The CDR3 spells CASTQWATSEEQYF. CDR3 coding DNA: TGTGCCAGCACCCAATGGGCTACCTCTGAGGAGCAGTACTTC.

V and J are TRBV18 and TRBJ2-7; 9 bases align to TRBD1. The V gene end was trimmed by 6 bases and the J gene end by 0 bases; junction bases not matched to a gene: 12. The CDR3 runs to 17 residues. Germline loops: CDR1 KGHSH, CDR2 LQKENI. CDR3: CASSPGQGRTNSYEQYF. The CDR3 nucleotides are TGTGCCAGCTCTCCGGGACAGGGCCGTACCAACTCCTACGAGCAGTACTTC.

J is TRBJ2-6 and V is TRBV19; 7 bases fit TRBD1. Trimming removed 4 bases from V and 1 base from J; junction bases left unmatched: 10. CDR3 length: 18 amino acids. Germline V gives CDR1 LNHDA, CDR2 SQIVND (reference sequence). The CDR3 nucleotides are TGTGCCAGTAGTACGGGACAGAGGGTAATATCTGGGGCCAACGTCCTGACTTTC. This encodes CASSTGQRVISGANVLTF.

This chain links TRBV27 with TRBJ2-1; 9 nucleotides match TRBD2. Germline lookup yields CDR1 MNHEY and CDR2 SMNVEV (reference sequence). This CDR3 is built from 14 residues. After removal of 0 bases from V and 7 bases from J, the junction contained 1 base not matched to a gene. CDR3 nucleotides: TGTGCCAGCAGTTTATCGCTAGCGGGAAATGAGCAGTTCTTC. Translated, it gives CASSLSLAGNEQFF.

The J gene is TRBJ1-2, the V gene TRBV5-6; D is ambiguous. This CDR3 region has 12 residues. V lost 0 bases, J lost 5 bases, and 5 bases lay in between. Per germline, CDR1 SGHDT and CDR2 YYEEEE. Here the CDR3 DNA reads TGTGCCAGCAGCTTGGACGGGTATGGCTACACCTTC. Its translation is CASSLDGYGYTF.

This chain links TRBV28 with TRBJ2-7, with TRBD2 as a possible D gene (6 bases). Trimming cost V 4 bases and J 3 bases, with 22 bases left between them. The CDR3 runs 17 residues. CDR1 is MDHEN and CDR2 is SYDVKM in the germline V gene. The CDR3 is CASSSSAPGLTVYEQYF. CDR3 nucleotide sequence: TGTGCCAGCAGTTCTTCCGCCCCGGGACTTACAGTCTACGAGCAGTACTTC.

As DNA, the CDR3 is TGCGCCAGCAGCGGGCTCGGACTAGCGGGACCCAATGAGCAGTTCTTC. It codes for CASSGLGLAGPNEQFF. V and J are TRBV5-1 and TRBJ2-1; 12 nucleotides align to TRBD2. The J segment lost 6 bases and the V segment lost 4 bases, leaving 8 bases of the junction unmatched. The CDR3 consists of 16 residues. In germline, CDR1 is SGHRS, CDR2 YFSETQ.

The genes are TRBV2 and TRBJ2-1; the D gene is possibly TRBD1 (6 bases). V was trimmed by 2 bases and J by 3 bases, leaving 11 bases between them. Germline CDR1 SNHLY, CDR2 FYNNEI. This CDR3 is 15 amino acids long. The chain's CDR3 is CASSENGQNYNEQFF. The CDR3 coding sequence is TGTGCCAGCAGTGAAAACGGACAGAACTACAATGAGCAGTTCTTC.

The chain combines TRBV5-1 with TRBJ2-2, with 7 bases fitting TRBD1. V lost 0 bases to trimming and J lost 2 bases; unmatched junction nucleotides: 1. The CDR3 contains 15 residues. CDR1 SGHRS and CDR2 YFSETQ come from the germline V gene. The CDR3 coding sequence is TGCGCCAGCAGCTTGGACAGGGGTAACACCGGGGAGCTGTTTTTT. Amino acid sequence: CASSLDRGNTGELFF.

The chain is built from TRBV2 and TRBJ2-1, with 8 bases matching TRBD2. V lost 3 bases and J lost 6; bases outside the gene matches: 7. Germline values: CDR1 SNHLY, CDR2 FYNNEI. CDR3 length: 15 residues. The CDR3 region has the DNA TGTGCCAGCAGTGATTTCGGGACTAGTGGCAATGAGCAGTTCTTC. Translating gives CASSDFGTSGNEQFF.

The chain carries TRBV6-1 and TRBJ1-2, with D maybe TRBD1 (5 bases). There are 14 residues in the CDR3. Germline assignment: CDR1 MNHNS and CDR2 SASEGT. Trimming removed 5 bases at V and 7 bases at J, with 17 bases between. The CDR3 protein is CASSNGGSGRGYTF. CDR3 nucleotides: TGTGCCAGCAGTAATGGGGGGTCGGGTCGTGGCTACACCTTC.